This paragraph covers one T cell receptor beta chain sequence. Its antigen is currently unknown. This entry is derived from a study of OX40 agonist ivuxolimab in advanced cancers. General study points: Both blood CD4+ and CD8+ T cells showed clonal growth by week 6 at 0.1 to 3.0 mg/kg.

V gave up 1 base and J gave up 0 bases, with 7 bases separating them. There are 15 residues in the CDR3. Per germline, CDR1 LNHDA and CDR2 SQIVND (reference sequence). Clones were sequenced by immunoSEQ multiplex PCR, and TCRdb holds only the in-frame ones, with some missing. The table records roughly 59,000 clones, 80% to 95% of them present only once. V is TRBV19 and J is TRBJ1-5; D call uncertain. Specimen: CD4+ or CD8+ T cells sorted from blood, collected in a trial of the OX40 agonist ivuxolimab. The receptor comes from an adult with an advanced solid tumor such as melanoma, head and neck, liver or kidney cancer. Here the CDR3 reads CASSIGTNSNQPQHF. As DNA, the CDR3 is TGTGCCAGTAGTATAGGTACAAATAGCAATCAGCCCCAGCATTTT.